This T cell receptor beta chain was recorded in a study of CD8 T cells in Susac syndrome. TCR beta from blood CD8+ and CD4+ T cells was sequenced. Negative isolation yielded CD8+ and CD4+ T cells; FACS enriched TEMRA cells. J was trimmed by 0 bases and V by 5 bases; bases with no gene match: 7. There are 17 residues in the CDR3. The germline gives CDR1 KGHDR, CDR2 SFDVKD. When the RNA was reverse transcribed, random hexamers were used with an input of about 0.5 to 1 ug. TCRdb itself ran the immunoSEQ multiplex PCR reads through MiXCR, one entry per CDR3 protein. The table records about 300,000 distinct CDR3 sequences, 70% to 90% of them present only once.

The specimen was CD8+ T cells from PBMCs. The receptor was isolated from a human donor with multiple sclerosis. The rearrangement joins TRBV24-1 to TRBJ2-1; 9 bases fit TRBD1. In DNA form, the CDR3 reads TGTGCCACCAGTGGTCGCCGGGACAGGGCCTCCTACAATGAGCAGTTCTTC. Translated, it gives CATSGRRDRASYNEQFF.